In this sample, the clone carrying this T cell receptor (beta chain) turned up many times. The target antigen is unknown. The data were obtained in a study of response to subunit inactivated influenza vaccine. Losses at the gene ends were 2 bases for V and 7 bases for J; bases not matched to a gene: 9. Germline V gives CDR1 DFQATT, CDR2 SNEGSKA (reference sequence). The length of the CDR3 is 15 residues. Study-wide points: New T cells are recruited in small numbers by each seasonal influenza vaccination, according to the authors' suggestion.

TCRdb independently ran MiXCR on the RT-PCR reads; one entry per CDR3 protein. The data hold roughly 760,000 distinct CDR3 sequences, with 21% observed a single time. The TCR sequence derives from a man aged 50-60 years who received an inactivated influenza vaccine. The chain links TRBV20-1 to TRBJ1-5, with 9 nucleotides matching TRBD1. This material consisted of PBMCs from blood, taken 4 to 6 days after vaccination. Here the CDR3 DNA reads TGCAGTGCTAGAAATAGGGACAGGGAATACCAGCCCCAGCATTTT. This codes for CSARNRDREYQPQHF.